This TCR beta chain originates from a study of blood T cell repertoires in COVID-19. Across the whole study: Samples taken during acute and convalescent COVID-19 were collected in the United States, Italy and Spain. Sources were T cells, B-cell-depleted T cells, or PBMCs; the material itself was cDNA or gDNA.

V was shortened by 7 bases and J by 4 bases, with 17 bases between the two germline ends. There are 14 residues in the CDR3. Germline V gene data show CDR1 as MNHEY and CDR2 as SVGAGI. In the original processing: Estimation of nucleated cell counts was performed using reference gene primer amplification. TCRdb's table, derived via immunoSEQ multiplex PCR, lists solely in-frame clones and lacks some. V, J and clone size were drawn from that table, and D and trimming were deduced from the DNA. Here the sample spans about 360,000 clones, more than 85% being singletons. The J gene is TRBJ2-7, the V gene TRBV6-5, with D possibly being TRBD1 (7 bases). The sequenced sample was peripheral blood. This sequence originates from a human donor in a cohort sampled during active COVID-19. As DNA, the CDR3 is TGTGCCAGCATTCCCCGGCAGGGGGGATACGAGCAGTACTTC. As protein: CASIPRQGGYEQYF.